A selection of T cell receptor beta chains follows, all from one sample in a study of T cells after yellow fever vaccination. TCRdb processed the 5' RACE reads anew with MiXCR; each CDR3 protein has one entry. Of about 94,000 distinct CDR3 sequences in the sample, approximately 8.4% were seen once. Sequencing used CD8+ T cells not binding an NS4B(214-222) dextramer, sorted from PBMCs, obtained more than 14 days after the first yellow fever vaccination. These receptors originate from a man in his late teens or twenties who received the YFV17D yellow fever vaccine. Both conserved end residues are part of each CDR3. D genes are given only for firm matches. Expanded clones are given a class, and other clones once, few, many or no size at all.

clone_size | j_call | v_call | cdr3_length | d_call | cdr3_nt | cdr3_aa
- | TRBJ1-4 | TRBV12-3/TRBV12-4 | 14 | TRBD1 | TGTGCCAGCCGCCTAACAGGGGGCGGTGAAAAACTGTTTTTT | CASRLTGGGEKLFF
- | TRBJ2-7 | TRBV4-3 | 16 | - | TGCGCCAGCAGCCAAGATTCGGACCAAGACCTCTACGAGCAGTACTTC | CASSQDSDQDLYEQYF
- | TRBJ1-2 | TRBV12-3/TRBV12-4 | 13 | - | TGTGCCAGCAGTTTAATAGCCAGGGATGGCTACACCTTC | CASSLIARDGYTF
few | TRBJ2-5 | TRBV6-2/TRBV6-3 | 15 | - | TGTGCCAGCAGTCCCGATTGGGGTAACCAAGAGACCCAGTACTTC | CASSPDWGNQETQYF
many | TRBJ1-2 | TRBV24-1 | 14 | - | TGTGCCACCAGTGAATCCGGGACCGACTATGGCTACACCTTC | CATSESGTDYGYTF
few | TRBJ1-1 | TRBV21-1 | 15 | - | TGTGCCAGCAGCAAAGGGAAACCCCGAGACAGCGAAGCTTTCTTT | CASSKGKPRDSEAFF
- | TRBJ1-6 | TRBV7-9 | 15 | - | TGTGCCAGCAGCCCAGGCGTCAGGGGTAATTCACCCCTCCACTTT | CASSPGVRGNSPLHF
few | TRBJ2-6 | TRBV19 | 14 | - | TGTGCCAGTAGTACCCTGACAGAGGGAGGCGTCCTGACTTTC | CASSTLTEGGVLTF
few | TRBJ2-1 | TRBV27 | 14 | TRBD1 | TGTGCCAGCAGTTTACCCGCAGGGGGCAATGAGCAGTTCTTC | CASSLPAGGNEQFF
- | TRBJ2-7 | TRBV6-2/TRBV6-3 | 16 | - | TGTGCCAGCAGTTACCCTGAAAGGACAGACCCATACGAGCAGTACTTC | CASSYPERTDPYEQYF
few | TRBJ2-3 | TRBV4-1 | 17 | TRBD2 | TGCGCCAGCAGCCAAGCATTACTAGCGGGGGGGGGAGATACGCAGTATTTT | CASSQALLAGGGDTQYF
- | TRBJ1-1 | TRBV21-1 | 15 | - | TGTGCCAGCAGCAAGGAGCGGGACTTGTGCACTGAAGCTTTCTTT | CASSKERDLCTEAFF
few | TRBJ2-5 | TRBV12-3/TRBV12-4 | 14 | - | TGTGCCAGCACTCCGGGGGGCCCCGAGGAGACCCAGTACTTC | CASTPGGPEETQYF
- | TRBJ1-5 | TRBV30 | 16 | - | TGTGCCTGGAGTGTAGTGGGGACATTCGGGGCCCAGCCCCAGCATTTT | CAWSVVGTFGAQPQHF
few | TRBJ1-1 | TRBV30 | 13 | - | TGTGCCTGGGGGGAGGGTTCGAACACTGAAGCTTTCTTT | CAWGEGSNTEAFF
few | TRBJ2-7 | TRBV7-9 | 11 | - | TGTGCCAGCAGATTGGACACCCAGGAGTACTTC | CASRLDTQEYF
few | TRBJ2-3 | TRBV6-5 | 16 | - | TGTGCCAGCAGTTACGGCCGTCGCCTTCCACGGGATACGCAGTATTTT | CASSYGRRLPRDTQYF
many | TRBJ2-2 | TRBV27 | 14 | - | TGTGCCAGCAGTTTATGGGACTACACCGGGGAGCTGTTTTTT | CASSLWDYTGELFF
many | TRBJ1-1 | TRBV2 | 14 | - | TGTGCCAGCAGTGGGGCATATCAGAACACTGAAGCTTTCTTT | CASSGAYQNTEAFF
few | TRBJ2-5 | TRBV11-2 | 16 | - | TGTGCCAGCAGCTTAGATCAGGCCAGTTGGCAAGAGACCCAGTACTTC | CASSLDQASWQETQYF
- | TRBJ2-1 | TRBV7-9 | 15 | - | TGTGCCAGCAGCCCACGAGGGGGTGCGTGCAATGAGCAGTTCTTC | CASSPRGGACNEQFF
- | TRBJ2-3 | TRBV7-2 | 17 | TRBD2 | TGTGCCAGCAGCTCCGGACTAGCGGGGGGGTTCACAGATACGCAGTATTTT | CASSSGLAGGFTDTQYF
- | TRBJ2-2 | TRBV10-3 | 11 | - | TGTGCCATCGAGAACACCGGGGAGCTGTTTTTT | CAIENTGELFF
- | TRBJ2-1 | TRBV6-2/TRBV6-3 | 17 | TRBD2 | TGTGCCAGCAGTTACTCGACTAGCGGGGGGACCTACAATGAGCAGTTCTTC | CASSYSTSGGTYNEQFF
- | TRBJ1-2 | TRBV20-1 | 15 | TRBD1 | TGCAGTGCTAGAGATCTACAGGGGGCTAACTATGGCTACACCTTC | CSARDLQGANYGYTF
- | TRBJ2-2 | TRBV7-8 | 15 | - | TGTGCCAGCAGCTTATTCGGGGGACTCACCGGGGAGCTGTTTTTT | CASSLFGGLTGELFF
many | TRBJ2-1 | TRBV24-1 | 13 | - | TGTGCCACCAGTGATTTCACCAACAATGAGCAGTTCTTC | CATSDFTNNEQFF
- | TRBJ2-1 | TRBV10-3 | 17 | - | TGTGCCATCAGTGCCCTCGTGACCCAAAGCTCCTACAATGAGCAGTTCTTC | CAISALVTQSSYNEQFF
few | TRBJ2-1 | TRBV6-5 | 15 | - | TGTGCCAGCAGTTACTCTCGTCTAGCTTACAATGAGCAGTTCTTC | CASSYSRLAYNEQFF
few | TRBJ1-2 | TRBV7-9 | 14 | - | TGTGCCAGCAGCTTAGACGGCCCCCGGATGGGCTACACCTTC | CASSLDGPRMGYTF
few | TRBJ2-7 | TRBV4-2 | 16 | - | TGTGCCAGCAGCCTCACCTTACTCGCAGGGGCCTACGAGCAGTACTTC | CASSLTLLAGAYEQYF
few | TRBJ1-2 | TRBV6-5 | 15 | - | TGTGCCAGCAGTTATGGGGCCTATAGTAACTATGGCTACACCTTC | CASSYGAYSNYGYTF
few | TRBJ1-1 | TRBV6-4 | 11 | - | TGTGCCAGCAGTGACGGGGGAACGGCTTTCTTT | CASSDGGTAFF
few | TRBJ1-1 | TRBV19 | 14 | - | TGTGCCAGTCGGGGGGGCGCCCCCACCACTGAAGCTTTCTTT | CASRGGAPTTEAFF
- | TRBJ2-7 | TRBV7-9 | 11 | - | TGTGCCACCAACCAGGGCTACGAGCAGTACTTC | CATNQGYEQYF
few | TRBJ2-3 | TRBV4-2 | 13 | - | TGTGCCAGCAGCCGGGATAGCACAGATACGCAGTATTTT | CASSRDSTDTQYF
few | TRBJ1-2 | TRBV12-3/TRBV12-4 | 17 | - | TGTGCCAGCAGTTTATGGGACGGAGACTCTCTTAACTATGGCTACACCTTC | CASSLWDGDSLNYGYTF
- | TRBJ2-3 | TRBV5-1 | 16 | - | TGCGCCAGCCCATTCTCGGCACAGCTAAGCACAGATACGCAGTATTTT | CASPFSAQLSTDTQYF
- | TRBJ1-5 | TRBV15 | 8 | - | TGTAGCAATCAGCCCCAGCATTTT | CSNQPQHF
- | TRBJ1-4 | TRBV27 | 14 | TRBD1 | TGTGCCAGCAGTTTGACCGGGACAGGGGCAAAACTGTTTTTT | CASSLTGTGAKLFF
- | TRBJ1-1 | TRBV29-1 | 12 | - | TGCAGCGTGGAGGGGGGTTTACCTGAAGCTTTCTTT | CSVEGGLPEAFF
- | TRBJ2-1 | TRBV10-3 | 12 | - | TGTGCCATCACAGATGTCCGGGGTCAGCAGTTCTTC | CAITDVRGQQFF
- | TRBJ1-1 | TRBV6-2/TRBV6-3 | 15 | - | TGTGCCAGCAGCCCTTCTCTCAGTGCGAACACTGAAGCTTTCTTT | CASSPSLSANTEAFF
- | TRBJ2-7 | TRBV7-9 | 14 | TRBD1 | TGTGCCAGCAGCCCGGGACAGGCAACCTACGAGCAGTACTTC | CASSPGQATYEQYF
- | TRBJ1-1 | TRBV11-2 | 15 | - | TGTGCCAGCAGCTTAGGTCCGGGGGCGAACACTGAAGCTTTCTTT | CASSLGPGANTEAFF
- | TRBJ2-3 | TRBV7-3 | 14 | - | TGTGCCAGCAGCTTAACGCCCAGGACAGATACGCAGTATTTT | CASSLTPRTDTQYF
- | TRBJ2-3 | TRBV27 | 16 | TRBD2 | TGTGCCAGCAGTCACACTAGCGCGGGGGGTGCATATACGCAGTATTTT | CASSHTSAGGAYTQYF
few | TRBJ2-5 | TRBV28 | 15 | TRBD1 | TGTGCCAGCAGTCCCGACAGGGGGCGGGAAGAGACCCAGTACTTC | CASSPDRGREETQYF
- | TRBJ1-1 | TRBV11-2 | 15 | TRBD1 | TGTGCCAGCAGCTTTGATGCCGGGACAGAATTTTTAGCTTTCTTT | CASSFDAGTEFLAFF
- | TRBJ1-3 | TRBV5-6 | 17 | - | TGTGCCAGCAGCTTGAAGGGGCGGGGCCACTCTGGAAACACCATATATTTT | CASSLKGRGHSGNTIYF
many | TRBJ2-1 | TRBV5-1 | 17 | TRBD1 | TGCGCCAGCAGAGTAGGGACAGGGCCGGCTACCTACAATGAGCAGTTCTTC | CASRVGTGPATYNEQFF
few | TRBJ2-2 | TRBV4-1 | 14 | - | TGCGCCAGCAGCGGGACCGAGAACACCGGGGAGCTGTTTTTT | CASSGTENTGELFF
few | TRBJ1-5 | TRBV6-5 | 10 | - | TGTGCCAGCAGTTCGACAGGCGAGGTATTT | CASSSTGEVF
few | TRBJ2-1 | TRBV5-1 | 16 | TRBD2 | TGCGCCAGCAGCTTGGCCCCAGCGGGGCCCTACAATGAGCAGTTCTTC | CASSLAPAGPYNEQFF
- | TRBJ2-6 | TRBV24-1 | 18 | - | TGTGCCACCAGTGATTCCCGTGACGGGCACTCTGGGGCCAACGTCCTGACTTTC | CATSDSRDGHSGANVLTF
many | TRBJ1-6 | TRBV6-5 | 17 | - | TGTGCCAGCAGTTATGACACGTCCGGCTCCTATAATTCACCCCTCCACTTT | CASSYDTSGSYNSPLHF
- | TRBJ1-1 | TRBV2 | 19 | - | TGTGCCAGCAGTGTACCCGCCCGTCAGGGTACGGATTTGAACACTGAAGCTTTCTTT | CASSVPARQGTDLNTEAFF
few | TRBJ2-7 | TRBV6-6 | 13 | - | TGTGCCAGCAGTTCTTTCGGGGACTACGAGCAGTACTTC | CASSSFGDYEQYF